Sequencing of this TCR beta chain was carried out in a study of CXCR3-negative and CXCR3-positive naive CD8 T cells. Identification of naive CD8+ T cells rested on CD45RO-CCR7+CD27+CD95- status. Study observations and caveats: Compared with CXCR3-negative naive cells, CXCR3-positive naive cells showed more hydrophobic TRB CDR3s. Because surface CD5 did not distinguish the naive subsets, TCR strength was inferred from TRB CDR3 properties.

This CDR3 is 16 amino acids long. The V gene's germline CDR1 is MGHRA and CDR2 YSYEKL. As concerns this clonotype: Its antigen is undetermined.

With UMI labels, 5' RACE was used to prepare the TRB cDNA libraries. TCRdb reprocessed the 5' RACE reads and stores each CDR3 protein as one record, lacking DNA. The sample table includes roughly 130,000 distinct CDR3 sequences. The chain employs TRBV4-1 and TRBJ1-6; the TCRdb call, TRBD1, lacks DNA for checking. Sequenced material: naive CXCR3+ CD8+ T cells from blood. Described subset: CD45RO-CCR7+CD27+CD95- naive CD8+ T cells expressing CXCR3 (TNR3+). The TCR was taken from a human donor in good health. Some clones in this sample may be carry-over from other donors' samples. The CDR3 here is CASSQPGQAGNSPLHF.